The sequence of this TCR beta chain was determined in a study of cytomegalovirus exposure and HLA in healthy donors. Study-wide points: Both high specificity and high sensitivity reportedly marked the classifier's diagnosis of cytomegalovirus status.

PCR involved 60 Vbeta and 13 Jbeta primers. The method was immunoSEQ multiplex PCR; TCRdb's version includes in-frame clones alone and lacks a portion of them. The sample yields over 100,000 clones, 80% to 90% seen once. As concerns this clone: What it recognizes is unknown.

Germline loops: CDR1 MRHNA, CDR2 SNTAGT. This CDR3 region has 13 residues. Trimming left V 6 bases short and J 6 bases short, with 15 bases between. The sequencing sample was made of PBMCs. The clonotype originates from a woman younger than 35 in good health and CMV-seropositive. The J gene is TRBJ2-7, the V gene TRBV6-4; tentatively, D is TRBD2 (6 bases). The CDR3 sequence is CASRGGPKVEQYF. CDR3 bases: TGTGCCAGCAGGGGAGGCCCAAAGGTCGAGCAGTACTTC.